Below are 23 T cell receptor beta chains sequenced from a single sample in a study of blood T cell repertoires in COVID-19. Sequencing was performed with immunoSEQ multiplex PCR; in TCRdb, only in-frame clones are kept and a portion is missing. The sample lists 55,000 to 75,000 clones; about 92% were seen once. The sample consisted of peripheral blood. The receptor set was obtained from a man in his sixties with acute or convalescent COVID-19.

The V call is TRBV7-9, the J call TRBJ1-1, with 8 bases aligning to TRBD1. The CDR3 sequence is 12 residues long. The J segment lost 7 bases and the V segment lost 6 bases, leaving 4 bases of the junction unmatched. CDR1 SEHNR and CDR2 FQNEAQ come from the germline V gene (reference sequence). This CDR3 reads CASSYTGGEAFF. The CDR3 DNA sequence: TGTGCCAGCAGTTATACAGGGGGTGAAGCTTTCTTT. The whole variable domain, filled in from reference TRBV7-9 and TRBJ1-1, reads DTGVSQNPRHKITKRGQNVTFRCDPISEHNRLYWYRQTLGQGPEFLTYFQNEAQLEKSRLLSDRFSAERPKGSFSTLEIQRTEQGDSAMYLCASSYTGGEAFFGQGTRLTVV.

The chain combines TRBV2 with TRBJ2-7; TRBD1 matches 7 bases. The V and J ends lost 7 bases and 4 bases, in that order; junction bases with no gene match: 10. CDR1 and CDR2 (germline): SNHLY, FYNNEI. The CDR3 loop spans 14 amino acids. CDR3 in amino acids: CASTNSPTGYEQYF. The CDR3 DNA reads as TGTGCCAGCACCAATAGTCCGACAGGGTACGAGCAGTACTTC. Combining the CDR3 with reference TRBV2 and TRBJ2-7 gives the whole variable domain EPEVTQTPSHQVTQMGQEVILRCVPISNHLYFYWYRQILGQKVEFLVSFYNNEISEKSEIFDDQFSVERPDGSNFTLKIRSTKLEDSAMYFCASTNSPTGYEQYFGPGTRLTVT.

J is TRBJ1-2 and V is TRBV18; the D is unclear. With 4 bases removed from V and 7 bases from J, the gap between germline ends came to 19 bases. This CDR3 comprises 15 residues. Germline V gives CDR1 KGHSH, CDR2 LQKENI. CDR3 nucleotide sequence: TGTGCCAGCTCACAAGGTCCAAGTGATAGAGGTGGCTACACCTTC. This sequence encodes CASSQGPSDRGGYTF.

The genes are TRBV15 and TRBJ1-6; D unresolved. The CDR3 totals 12 residues. Trimming took 0 bases from V and 14 from J, leaving 8 bases between them. CDR1 and CDR2 from the germline V gene are LNHNV and YYDKDF (reference sequence). The CDR3 nucleotides read TGTGCCACCAGCAGAGAGGGCCGGACCCTCCACTTT. It translates to CATSREGRTLHF.

The chain is built from TRBV5-5 and TRBJ2-7; D gene unclear. This CDR3 has 13 amino acids. V gave up 0 bases and J gave up 0 bases, with 4 bases separating them. Germline V gene sequence: CDR1 SGHKS, CDR2 YYEKEE (reference sequence). The CDR3 region has the DNA TGTGCCAGCAGCTTGGTCAGCTCCTACGAGCAGTACTTC. As protein: CASSLVSSYEQYF.

V is TRBV19 and J is TRBJ1-2, with 7 bases identical to TRBD1. The CDR3 spans 16 residues. J lost 6 bases, V lost 1 base, and 11 bases had no gene match. CDR1 is LNHDA, CDR2 SQIVND, per germline (reference sequence). This CDR3 reads CASSIAAGTAENGYTF. CDR3 nucleotide sequence: TGTGCCAGTAGTATAGCTGCCGGGACAGCTGAAAATGGCTACACCTTC.

The chain links TRBV7-2 to TRBJ1-4; D is perhaps TRBD1 (5 bases). The CDR3 has 15 amino acids. Per the germline V gene, CDR1 is SGHTA and CDR2 is FQGNSA. V lost 6 bases and J lost 1, with 12 bases in between. This CDR3 is CASRRVGGTNEKLFF. CDR3 sequence (DNA): TGTGCCAGCAGGAGAGTGGGGGGAACTAATGAAAAACTGTTTTTT.

V gene TRBV9 combines with J gene TRBJ2-1; 8 positions match TRBD2. Looked up from germline, CDR1 is SGDLS and CDR2 is YYNGEE. The CDR3 sequence is 15 residues long. V was clipped by 3 bases and J by 7 bases; unmatched bases: 9. CDR3 region: CASSESPGGGNEQFF. The CDR3 DNA reads as TGTGCCAGCAGCGAATCCCCCGGGGGGGGAAATGAGCAGTTCTTC.

The rearrangement joins TRBV4-1 to TRBJ1-1, with D possibly being TRBD1 (5 bases). Per germline, CDR1 MGHRA and CDR2 YSYEKL. The CDR3 consists of 15 residues. V was pared by 4 bases and J by 3 bases, with 15 bases between. CDR3: CASSLVGGRDTEAFF. The CDR3 DNA reads TGCGCCAGCAGCCTCGTGGGGGGTAGGGACACTGAAGCTTTCTTT.

The chain carries TRBV21-1 and TRBJ2-7; no check of the table's D call, TRBD1, against the DNA was made. TRBV21-1 is flagged as a pseudogene. This CDR3 contains 20 residues. The CDR3, as DNA: TGTGCCAGCAGCAAAGTACCCAGGGGGGGACAGGGGGCGAACCTCTACGAGCAGTACTTC. It encodes CASSKVPRGGQGANLYEQYF.

This chain joins TRBV6-1 and TRBJ1-5; 10 bases match TRBD1. V shed 1 base, J shed 6 bases, and the junction held 3 bases outside the gene matches. The germline CDR1 and CDR2 sequences are MNHNS and SASEGT. The CDR3 loop spans 15 amino acids. The CDR3, as DNA: TGTGCCAGCAGTGAAGGACAGGGGGCCGGTCAGCCCCAGCATTTT. Translated: CASSEGQGAGQPQHF.

The chain is built from TRBV6-5 and TRBJ2-1; 7 bases match TRBD2. Per the germline V gene, CDR1 is MNHEY and CDR2 is SVGAGI. Unmatched junction bases numbered 4, after V lost 0 bases and J lost 2 bases. This CDR3 is built from 16 residues. The CDR3 region is CASSYSAGVTYNEQFF. The CDR3 nucleotides read TGTGCCAGCAGTTACTCGGCGGGGGTCACCTACAATGAGCAGTTCTTC.

This chain uses TRBV13 with TRBJ2-7; D is ambiguous. CDR3 size: 12 residues. The V gene lost 1 base and the J gene lost 4 bases, with 5 bases spanning the gap. Germline V gene lookup returns CDR1 PRHDT and CDR2 FYEKMQ (reference sequence). CDR3 residues: CASSLAQYEQYF. CDR3 nucleotide sequence: TGTGCCAGCAGCTTAGCCCAGTACGAGCAGTACTTC.

This sequence joins TRBV2 and TRBJ2-6; D may be TRBD2 (6 bases). The CDR3 consists of 15 residues. Germline V gene sequence: CDR1 SNHLY, CDR2 FYNNEI. The V and J ends lost 3 bases and 2 bases respectively, with 8 bases between them. CDR3 sequence: CASSEGGAGANVLTF. The CDR3 DNA sequence: TGTGCCAGCAGTGAGGGAGGTGCTGGGGCCAACGTCCTGACTTTC.

The J gene is TRBJ2-1, the V gene TRBV2, with 9 nucleotides matching TRBD1. The CDR3 runs 15 residues. CDR1 is SNHLY, CDR2 FYNNEI, per germline. J gave up 9 bases and V 6 bases, and 12 bases lay outside the gene matches. This CDR3 reads CASSARTGVSGEQFF. The CDR3 DNA follows: TGTGCCAGCAGCGCCCGGACAGGGGTATCGGGTGAGCAGTTCTTC.

The genes are TRBV9 and TRBJ1-6; D is unclear. The germline CDR1 and CDR2 sequences are SGDLS and YYNGEE. There are 15 residues in the CDR3. Trimming shortened V by 4 bases and J by 10 bases, and 18 bases separated the two germline ends. In nucleotides, the CDR3 is TGTGCCAGCAGCCCCGGCGTTTTAGGGAGGTCACCCCTCCACTTT. Its protein is CASSPGVLGRSPLHF.

The chain employs TRBV10-3 and TRBJ1-2; D may be TRBD1 (6 bases). CDR1 is ENHRY, CDR2 SYGVKD, per germline. This CDR3 is built from 14 residues. The ends were cut back, 2 bases at V and 7 bases at J, with 14 bases in the middle. The CDR3 nucleotides read TGTGCCATCAGTGAGCTCGTAGGGGGGGCTGGCTACACCTTC. Residues: CAISELVGGAGYTF.

V usage is TRBV2 and J usage is TRBJ1-5; no definite D call. The CDR3 is 14 amino acids. The ends were cut back, 5 bases at V and 2 bases at J, with 10 bases in the middle. Germline loops: CDR1 SNHLY, CDR2 FYNNEI. The CDR3 DNA reads TGTGCCAGCAGTCGAGGGTACGGCAATCAGCCCCAGCATTTT. It encodes CASSRGYGNQPQHF. The full variable domain, in which reference TRBV2 and TRBJ1-5 provide the parts outside the CDR3, is EPEVTQTPSHQVTQMGQEVILRCVPISNHLYFYWYRQILGQKVEFLVSFYNNEISEKSEIFDDQFSVERPDGSNFTLKIRSTKLEDSAMYFCASSRGYGNQPQHFGDGTRLSIL.

This clone has just one count. The chain joins TRBV6-4 to TRBJ2-2; weak D call: TRBD2 (6 bases). V was pared by 4 bases and J by 4 bases, with 10 bases between. This CDR3 is 14 amino acids long. In germline, CDR1 is MRHNA, CDR2 SNTAGT. The CDR3 DNA sequence: TGTGCCAGCAGTGTTGGGGGGTTCACCGGGGAGCTGTTTTTT. This gives the protein CASSVGGFTGELFF.

V usage is TRBV7-9 and J usage is TRBJ1-4; TRBD1 agrees at 8 bases. The V segment lost 1 base and the J segment 7 bases; nucleotides outside the gene matches: 5. Per germline, CDR1 SEHNR and CDR2 FQNEAQ (reference sequence). This CDR3 has 15 amino acids. The CDR3 nucleotides read TGTGCCAGCAGCTTAGGGGCAGGGGGCTTTGAAAAACTGTTTTTT. It yields the protein CASSLGAGGFEKLFF.

The chain is built from TRBV2 and TRBJ1-3, with D possibly being TRBD1 (6 bases). The CDR3 totals 14 residues. V was pared by 6 bases and J by 4 bases, with 13 bases between. The germline CDR1 and CDR2 sequences are SNHLY and FYNNEI. As DNA, the CDR3 is TGTGCCAGCAGCCTGACAGGATACGGAAACACCATATATTTT. Translated, it gives CASSLTGYGNTIYF.

The V call is TRBV18, the J call TRBJ2-3; 10 nucleotides agree with TRBD2. The CDR3 runs 18 residues. The junction had 12 bases not matched to a gene; V was cut back by 4 bases and J by 2 bases. Germline CDR1 and CDR2: KGHSH and LQKENI. The CDR3 spells CASSLSVIAGGVTDTQYF. The CDR3 bases are TGTGCCAGCTCACTCTCGGTGATAGCGGGGGGTGTCACAGATACGCAGTATTTT.

The rearrangement joins TRBV6-6 to TRBJ1-4; 7 bases are shared with TRBD1. CDR3 length equals 14 residues. With 5 bases clipped from V and 6 bases from J, the junction kept 6 bases outside the gene matches. The germline V gene encodes CDR1 MNHNY and CDR2 SVGAGI (reference sequence). The CDR3 region is CASSRGQGDEKLFF. The CDR3 DNA reads TGTGCCAGCAGTCGGGGCCAGGGGGATGAAAAACTGTTTTTT.